Presented here are 30 T cell receptor beta chains from one specimen sequenced in a study of blood T cell repertoires in COVID-19. Assay: immunoSEQ multiplex PCR; the TCRdb copy retains only in-frame clones and omits some. The table shows about 60,000 clones, with 60% to 80% occurring only once. What was sequenced was peripheral blood. Receptors were obtained from a man older than 75 with acute or convalescent COVID-19.

The chain is built from TRBV4-1 and TRBJ2-1, with 10 positions matching TRBD2. The CDR3 runs to 16 residues. V shed 2 bases, J shed 5 bases, and the junction held 6 bases outside the gene matches. The germline V gene has CDR1 MGHRA and CDR2 YSYEKL. As DNA, the CDR3 is TGCGCCAGCAGCCAAATTGGAGCGGGGGGGCACAATGAGCAGTTCTTC. Translation: CASSQIGAGGHNEQFF.

V usage is TRBV7-8 and J usage is TRBJ1-2, with D unclear. This CDR3 is 16 amino acids long. V was trimmed by 0 bases and J by 2 bases, leaving 13 bases between them. CDR1 and CDR2 (germline): SGHVS, FQNEAQ. CDR3 nucleotides: TGTGCCAGCAGCTTAGCGCGGGCCAGCTCCAACTATGGCTACACCTTC. Translation: CASSLARASSNYGYTF.

This clone was seen once. The chain combines TRBV19 with TRBJ1-2; 7 bases match TRBD1. The CDR3 covers 13 residues. Germline V CDR1 and CDR2: LNHDA, SQIVND (reference sequence). V trimming: 9 bases; J trimming: 1 base; junction bases outside the gene matches: 5. CDR3 DNA sequence: TGTGCCAGCCGGGGACAGCTTAACTATGGCTACACCTTC. This codes for CASRGQLNYGYTF.

This chain joins TRBV7-9 and TRBJ1-1, with TRBD1 matching over 9 bases. This CDR3 is built from 14 residues. V trimming: 4 bases; J trimming: 2 bases; junction bases outside the gene matches: 2. The germline V gene encodes CDR1 SEHNR and CDR2 FQNEAQ (reference sequence). CDR3 sequence reads: CASSWGQGNTEAFF. The CDR3 nucleotides read TGTGCCAGCAGCTGGGGACAGGGAAACACTGAAGCTTTCTTT.

This clone has just a few counts. The genes are TRBV29-1 and TRBJ1-3; 10 positions match TRBD1. The J segment lost 4 bases and the V segment lost 1 base, leaving 7 bases of the junction unmatched. Looked up from germline, CDR1 is SQVTM and CDR2 is ANQGSEA. This CDR3 contains 16 residues. CDR3 amino acids: CSVEGGTGVAGNTIYF. The CDR3 bases are TGCAGCGTTGAAGGTGGGACAGGGGTTGCGGGAAACACCATATATTTT. Full variable domain (missing parts from reference TRBV29-1 and TRBJ1-3): SAVISQKPSRDICQRGTSLTIQCQVDSQVTMMFWYRQQPGQSLTLIATANQGSEATYESGFVIDKFPISRPNLTFSTLTVSNMSPEDSSIYLCSVEGGTGVAGNTIYFGEGSWLTVV.

This chain links TRBV5-5 with TRBJ1-2; D is undetermined. CDR3 length: 16 amino acids. The V end was cut by 1 base, the J end by 4 bases, with 17 bases between. CDR1 is SGHKS and CDR2 is YYEKEE in the germline V gene (reference sequence). CDR3: CASSLTHPTDFYGYTF. CDR3 nucleotides: TGTGCCAGCAGCTTGACCCACCCGACGGACTTCTATGGCTACACCTTC.

A remark on this clone: Because the CDR3's place on the DNA is in doubt, the DNA is left out and the CDR3 is given as listed by TCRdb. The chain recombines TRBV29-1 with TRBJ1-2. Germline V gene data show CDR1 as SQVTM and CDR2 as ANQGSEA. The CDR3 numbers 9 amino acids, ends counted. Here the CDR3 reads CSVGGGNTF.

The chain combines TRBV5-4 with TRBJ1-1; D is ambiguous. Trimming cost V 2 bases and J 0 bases, with 5 bases left between them. The germline V gene encodes CDR1 SGHNT and CDR2 YYREEE (reference sequence). The CDR3 spans 13 residues. CDR3 sequence: CASSFSVNTEAFF. CDR3 sequence (DNA): TGTGCCAGCAGCTTCTCGGTGAACACTGAAGCTTTCTTT.

The chain has TRBV24-1 and TRBJ2-3; 13 bases align to TRBD2. This CDR3 is 16 amino acids long. Trimming took 4 bases from V and 6 from J; bases not matched to a gene: 6. Germline CDR1 KGHDR, CDR2 SFDVKD. CDR3 protein: CATSDATSGGVDTQYF. The CDR3 nucleotides read TGTGCCACCAGTGACGCCACTAGCGGGGGGGTTGATACGCAGTATTTT.

The V call is TRBV12-3 or TRBV12-4, the J call TRBJ2-3; no firm D call. The V and J ends lost 6 bases and 2 bases respectively, with 9 bases between them. The CDR3 has 13 residues. The CDR3: CASRLTSTDTQYF. In nucleotides, the CDR3 is TGTGCCAGCAGATTAACTTCCACAGATACGCAGTATTTT.

V usage is TRBV30 and J usage is TRBJ2-3, with a possible D match to TRBD2 (6 bases). The V end lost 2 bases, the J end lost 2 bases, and 14 bases lay between the germline ends. Looked up from germline, CDR1 is GTSNPN and CDR2 is SVGIG (reference sequence). This CDR3 is built from 15 residues. Written as DNA, the CDR3 is TGTGCCTGGAGTAGGGGCGGGACGATCACAGATACGCAGTATTTT. It codes for CAWSRGGTITDTQYF.

This chain links TRBV2 with TRBJ1-4; a weak D match, TRBD1 (6 bases). CDR1 and CDR2 (germline): SNHLY, FYNNEI. V was shortened by 9 bases and J by 8 bases, with 19 bases between the two germline ends. The CDR3 totals 14 residues. Written as DNA, the CDR3 is TGTGCCAGTACCCAAACAGGGTACGGGGAAAAACTGTTTTTT. Encoded protein: CASTQTGYGEKLFF.

This sequence joins TRBV9 and TRBJ2-3; possible D gene TRBD2, 5 bases. Germline V gene data show CDR1 as SGDLS and CDR2 as YYNGEE. Trimming left V 7 bases short and J 4 bases short, with 13 bases between. CDR3 size: 13 residues. This chain's CDR3 is CASSRTSPDTQYF. CDR3 bases: TGTGCCAGCTCAAGGACTTCCCCAGATACGCAGTATTTT.

The genes are TRBV5-4 and TRBJ1-1, with D hard to call. CDR1 is SGHNT, CDR2 YYREEE, per germline (reference sequence). V lost 6 bases and J 1 base, leaving 13 bases between the germline ends. This CDR3 has 14 amino acids. The CDR3 loop reads CASTRRETNTEAFF. The CDR3 DNA follows: TGTGCCAGCACTAGGCGGGAGACGAACACTGAAGCTTTCTTT.

V gene TRBV7-3 combines with J gene TRBJ2-5; 7 bases fit TRBD2. This CDR3 is built from 14 residues. After removal of 5 bases from V and 1 base from J, the junction contained 4 bases not matched to a gene. CDR1 is SGHTA and CDR2 is FQGTGA in the germline V gene. This chain's CDR3 is CASSQVAGQETQYF. As DNA, the CDR3 is TGTGCCAGCAGCCAAGTAGCGGGCCAAGAGACCCAGTACTTC.

The rearrangement joins TRBV29-1 to TRBJ2-1; 7 bases match TRBD2. From germline, CDR1 is SQVTM and CDR2 ANQGSEA. The junction had 11 bases not matched to a gene; V was cut back by 0 bases and J by 3 bases. The length of the CDR3 is 17 residues. The chain's CDR3 is CSVEDLLKREVYNEQFF. CDR3 bases: TGCAGCGTTGAAGATCTCCTGAAACGGGAGGTCTACAATGAGCAGTTCTTC.

The count of this clone is one. J is TRBJ2-5 and V is TRBV18; possibly TRBD2 for D (5 bases). Per the germline V gene, CDR1 is KGHSH and CDR2 is LQKENI. This CDR3 spans 13 amino acids. V was clipped by 6 bases and J by 0 bases, with 8 bases between them. The CDR3 sequence is CASSRGYQETQYF. The CDR3 bases are TGTGCCAGCTCTCGAGGGTACCAAGAGACCCAGTACTTC.

The chain combines TRBV28 with TRBJ2-7; maybe TRBD1 (6 bases). Germline V lookup: CDR1 MDHEN, CDR2 SYDVKM. The CDR3 extends over 14 amino acids. V was cut by 7 bases and J by 0 bases, with 13 bases left in between. The CDR3 DNA follows: TGTGCCAGCACAGGGGCAACTCCCTCCTACGAGCAGTACTTC. Translated: CASTGATPSYEQYF. The whole variable domain, filled in from reference TRBV28 and TRBJ2-7, reads DVKVTQSSRYLVKRTGEKVFLECVQDMDHENMFWYRQDPGLGLRLIYFSYDVKMKEKGDIPEGYSVSREKKERFSLILESASTNQTSMYLCASTGATPSYEQYFGPGTRLTVT.

The chain links TRBV20-1 to TRBJ1-2; no definite D call. This CDR3 is 13 amino acids long. V lost 3 bases, J lost 2 bases, and 10 bases lay in between. Germline V gene sequence: CDR1 DFQATT, CDR2 SNEGSKA (reference sequence). CDR3 nucleotides: TGCAGTGCTAGTACCAGGCCAAACTATGGCTACACCTTC. It specifies CSASTRPNYGYTF.

The V and J genes are TRBV6-5 and TRBJ1-4; 9 bases match TRBD1. The CDR3 contains 15 residues. Germline lookup yields CDR1 MNHEY and CDR2 SVGAGI. The junction had 3 bases not matched to a gene; V was cut back by 0 bases and J by 7 bases. As DNA, the CDR3 is TGTGCCAGCAGTTACTCTAGACAGGGGGGTGAAAAACTGTTTTTT. Translation: CASSYSRQGGEKLFF.

The chain carries TRBV7-7 and TRBJ2-5; no reliable D call. This CDR3 has 15 amino acids. The V end was cut by 5 bases, the J end by 1 base, with 14 bases between. The V gene's germline CDR1 is SSHAT and CDR2 FNYEAQ (reference sequence). CDR3 nucleotide sequence: TGTGCCAGCAGCCAAACCAACACGGGCCAAGAGACCCAGTACTTC. Protein sequence: CASSQTNTGQETQYF. Full variable domain (missing parts from reference TRBV7-7 and TRBJ2-5): GAGVSQSPRYKVTKRGQDVTLRCDPISSHATLYWYQQALGQGPEFLTYFNYEAQPDKSGLPSDRFSAERPEGSISTLTIQRTEQRDSAMYRCASSQTNTGQETQYFGPGTRLLVL.

V and J are TRBV27 and TRBJ1-4; 7 bases are shared with TRBD1. V was clipped by 5 bases and J by 5 bases; unmatched bases: 8. This CDR3 has 15 amino acids. The V gene's germline CDR1 is MNHEY and CDR2 SMNVEV (reference sequence). The CDR3 nucleotides read TGTGCCAGCAGTCCGCGACAGGGAATAAATGAAAAACTGTTTTTT. This codes for CASSPRQGINEKLFF.

The chain recombines TRBV30 with TRBJ1-2; weak D call: TRBD1 (5 bases). CDR3 length: 17 amino acids. Trimming removed 7 bases from V and 2 bases from J, with 26 bases in between. Germline assignment: CDR1 GTSNPN and CDR2 SVGIG (reference sequence). CDR3 in amino acids: CAFIGRGTSGMNYGYTF. DNA of the CDR3: TGTGCCTTCATCGGGAGGGGAACCTCCGGAATGAACTATGGCTACACCTTC.

The chain combines TRBV2 with TRBJ1-5; perhaps TRBD1 as D (5 bases). The germline V gene has CDR1 SNHLY and CDR2 FYNNEI. The V and J ends lost 3 bases and 0 bases respectively, with 21 bases between them. The CDR3 totals 19 residues. The CDR3 reads CASSELPGQGRYSNQPQHF. The DNA of the CDR3 is TGTGCCAGCAGTGAGCTTCCTGGGCAGGGCCGCTATAGCAATCAGCCCCAGCATTTT.

V is TRBV3-1 (or the pseudogene TRBV3-2) and J is TRBJ1-6; D is possibly TRBD1 (5 bases). Germline lookup yields CDR1 LGHDT and CDR2 YNNKEL (reference sequence). The CDR3 loop spans 17 amino acids. Trimming pared 4 bases from V and 13 bases from J, leaving 26 bases between. CDR3 in amino acids: CASSLKTTGTSGPPLHF. The CDR3 bases are TGTGCCAGCAGCCTTAAAACCACAGGCACCAGTGGGCCTCCCCTCCACTTT.

This chain uses TRBV27 with TRBJ1-1; TRBD1 matches at 11 bases. V shed 4 bases and J 3 bases; nucleotides not matched to a gene: 1. From germline, CDR1 is MNHEY and CDR2 SMNVEV (reference sequence). CDR3 size: 14 residues. In DNA form, the CDR3 reads TGTGCCAGCAGTTGGACAGGGGGCCACACTGAAGCTTTCTTT. This gives the protein CASSWTGGHTEAFF.

The gene calls are TRBV2 and TRBJ2-3, with 7 bases fitting TRBD1. V lost 4 bases and J lost 7; bases outside the gene matches: 5. CDR1 is SNHLY, CDR2 FYNNEI, per germline. This CDR3 has 13 residues. CDR3 protein: CASSADRVNTQYF. CDR3 DNA: TGTGCCAGCAGTGCTGACAGGGTTAATACGCAGTATTTT.

The V call is TRBV30, the J call TRBJ2-7; weak D call: TRBD2 (5 bases). The V gene's germline CDR1 is GTSNPN and CDR2 SVGIG (reference sequence). The CDR3 consists of 16 residues. Trimming shortened V by 2 bases and J by 6 bases, and 23 bases separated the two germline ends. CDR3 sequence: CAWSLPGIQSFGEQYF. CDR3 bases: TGTGCCTGGAGTTTACCCGGGATCCAAAGTTTCGGCGAGCAGTACTTC.

The gene calls are TRBV5-1 and TRBJ1-1, with 8 bases identical to TRBD1. The CDR3 has 14 residues. Germline V gene lookup returns CDR1 SGHRS and CDR2 YFSETQ. The junction had 4 bases not matched to a gene; V was cut back by 2 bases and J by 4 bases. The CDR3 region is CASSLTGGVTEAFF. CDR3 in DNA: TGCGCCAGCAGCTTAACAGGGGGGGTCACTGAAGCTTTCTTT.

V and J are TRBV2 and TRBJ1-1; D is ambiguous. The length of the CDR3 is 11 residues. V was shortened by 6 bases and J by 8 bases, with 10 bases between the two germline ends. Germline loops: CDR1 SNHLY, CDR2 FYNNEI. CDR3 sequence (DNA): TGTGCCAGCAGCCCTTATTCCGAAGCTTTCTTT. Its protein is CASSPYSEAFF.